The clone carrying this T cell receptor beta chain has more than one count but fewer than ten. Method: immunoSEQ multiplex PCR; TCRdb's copy keeps in-frame clones and lacks some. The sample has about 230,000 clones, 70% to 90% seen once. The data belong to a study of blood T cell repertoires in COVID-19. The overall study: Italy, Spain and the United States were the sources of the convalescent and acute COVID-19 samples.

Sequencing used peripheral blood. The receptor was isolated from a middle-aged man with acute or convalescent COVID-19.

The CDR3 region is CASSWTSGQETQYF. The CDR3 DNA reads as TGTGCCAGCAGTTGGACTAGCGGCCAAGAGACCCAGTACTTC. This rearrangement joins TRBV7-2 to TRBJ2-5, with 10 bases identical to TRBD2. The CDR3 is 14 amino acids. The ends lost 6 bases at V and 1 base at J; junction bases unmatched: 2. Germline loops: CDR1 SGHTA, CDR2 FQGNSA.